A selection of T cell receptor beta chains follows, all from one sample in a study of STAT5B mutations in CD4+ large granular lymphocyte leukemia. Using immunoSEQ multiplex PCR, the repertoire was profiled, and TCRdb retains in-frame clones only, with some absent. The sample shows tens of thousands of clones, around 85% of them seen only once. Sequenced input: CD4+ T cells from blood buffy coats. These receptors all come from a human donor in good health. Both conserved end residues are part of each CDR3. A D gene is named only where the DNA matches it firmly. Clone size is not always given. Where it is, it says once, few, many or a class for expanded clones.

TGTGCCAGCAGTTTAGGCGGACCTTCTCGTAACTATGGCTACACCTTC	CASSLGGPSRNYGYTF	TRBJ1-2	.	TRBV27	.
TGTGCCAGCAGTCAAGGACAGGGCATTCGTGGCTACACCTTC	CASSQGQGIRGYTF	TRBJ1-2	.	TRBV27	TRBD1
TGTGCCAGCACCCCACTAGCGTGGGGAAACAATGAGCAGTTCTTC	CASTPLAWGNNEQFF	TRBJ2-1	.	TRBV27	TRBD2
TGTGCCAGCAGCTTGGGTACAGGGGGCGTTAGAGACACCATATATTTT	CASSLGTGGVRDTIYF	TRBJ1-3	.	TRBV5-4	TRBD1
TGCGCCAGCAGCCAAGGGTGGGACCAGGGTTTCACTGAAGCTTTCTTT	CASSQGWDQGFTEAFF	TRBJ1-1	.	TRBV4-3	.
TGTGCCAGCTCACCACCCCTCCCAGGGGAGAATCAGCCCCAGCATTTT	CASSPPLPGENQPQHF	TRBJ1-5	once	TRBV18	.
TGTGCCAGCAGCTCGGTGGAGGGAAACACCATATATTTT	CASSSVEGNTIYF	TRBJ1-3	once	TRBV11-2	.
TGCGCCAGCAGCCGGGGGACTAGCGGTCAAGAGACCCAGTACTTC	CASSRGTSGQETQYF	TRBJ2-5	.	TRBV5-1	TRBD2
TGTGCCAGCAGCTTAGTCCCCCCACGACAGGTGCCTAATCAGCCCCAGCATTTT	CASSLVPPRQVPNQPQHF	TRBJ1-5	once	TRBV7-8	.
TGTGCCAGCAGCTTAGGGCAGGGGCGGTATGGCTACACCTTC	CASSLGQGRYGYTF	TRBJ1-2	few	TRBV7-2	.
TGTGCCAGCAGCCACGGGGGAGACGAGCAGTACTTC	CASSHGGDEQYF	TRBJ2-7	.	TRBV6-5	.
TGTGCCAGCAGCTGGGGGGTACAGTACCAAGAGACCCAGTACTTC	CASSWGVQYQETQYF	TRBJ2-5	.	TRBV5-4	.
TGTGCCAGCAGCCCCGGGGCAGGGCTCCCCTACGAGCAGTACTTC	CASSPGAGLPYEQYF	TRBJ2-7	.	TRBV7-3	.
TGCGCCAGCAGCGGACAGACAGGGGTGGACACTGAAGCTTTCTTT	CASSGQTGVDTEAFF	TRBJ1-1	.	TRBV5-1	TRBD1